This is a list of T cell receptor beta chains from one sample in a study of regulatory T cells in long-lasting Graves disease. One entry per CDR3 protein results from TCRdb running MiXCR on the multiplex PCR reads. Of hundreds of thousands of distinct CDR3 sequences listed, 15% to 18% are singletons. The sequencing used peripheral blood mononuclear cells (PBMCs), collected at new diagnosis, from a patient treated with antithyroid drugs. These receptor sequences come from a female donor with Graves disease. Both conserved end residues are part of each CDR3. A D gene is named only where the DNA matches it firmly. The size field is filled for only some rows; it gives once, few, many or a size class.

d_gene: TRBD1; abundance: many; v_gene: TRBV2; j_gene: TRBJ1-2; CDR3aa: CASSLSGTGAFGYTF; CDR3nt: TGTGCCAGCAGTCTTTCCGGGACAGGGGCCTTTGGCTACACCTTC
d_gene: -; abundance: many; v_gene: TRBV11-2; j_gene: TRBJ1-1; CDR3aa: CASSLRGQLNTEAFF; CDR3nt: TGTGCCAGCAGCTTAAGGGGTCAGTTGAACACTGAAGCTTTCTTT
d_gene: -; abundance: many; v_gene: TRBV4-1; j_gene: TRBJ1-1; CDR3aa: CASSQGGGMNTEAFF; CDR3nt: TGCGCCAGCAGCCAGGGAGGCGGGATGAACACTGAAGCTTTCTTT
d_gene: -; abundance: many; v_gene: TRBV28; j_gene: TRBJ2-1; CDR3aa: CAISRVLTRATNNEQFF; CDR3nt: TGTGCCATCTCAAGGGTACTTACAAGGGCGACGAACAATGAGCAGTTCTTC
d_gene: -; abundance: many; v_gene: TRBV5-1; j_gene: TRBJ2-2; CDR3aa: CASSLRGADTGELFF; CDR3nt: TGCGCCAGCAGCTTACGGGGGGCTGACACCGGGGAGCTGTTTTTT
d_gene: -; abundance: many; v_gene: TRBV12-3/TRBV12-4; j_gene: TRBJ1-1; CDR3aa: CASSSHGWREQAEAFF; CDR3nt: TGTGCCAGCAGTTCCCACGGTTGGAGGGAACAGGCTGAAGCTTTCTTT
d_gene: -; abundance: many; v_gene: TRBV7-9; j_gene: TRBJ2-2; CDR3aa: CASSFMIGANTGELFF; CDR3nt: TGTGCCAGCAGCTTTATGATTGGCGCGAACACCGGGGAGCTGTTTTTT
d_gene: TRBD1; abundance: few; v_gene: TRBV10-3; j_gene: TRBJ1-1; CDR3aa: CAISSGQGTEAFF; CDR3nt: TGTGCCATCAGTTCGGGACAGGGCACTGAAGCTTTCTTT
d_gene: -; abundance: many; v_gene: TRBV2; j_gene: TRBJ2-5; CDR3aa: CASSNEPGHRQETQYF; CDR3nt: TGTGCCAGCAGCAACGAACCGGGACACAGACAAGAGACCCAGTACTTC
d_gene: -; abundance: few; v_gene: TRBV6-1; j_gene: TRBJ1-5; CDR3aa: CASSDRGSGNQPQHF; CDR3nt: TGTGCCAGCAGTGATCGGGGAAGCGGCAATCAGCCCCAGCATTTT
d_gene: -; abundance: -; v_gene: TRBV20-1; j_gene: TRBJ1-5; CDR3aa: CSARQTKWDNQPQHF; CDR3nt: TGCAGTGCTAGACAGACCAAGTGGGACAATCAGCCCCAGCATTTT
d_gene: TRBD1; abundance: many; v_gene: TRBV6-1; j_gene: TRBJ2-1; CDR3aa: CASTRFAGTGGSYNEQFF; CDR3nt: TGTGCCAGCACCCGATTCGCCGGGACAGGGGGCTCCTACAATGAGCAGTTCTTC
d_gene: -; abundance: many; v_gene: TRBV27; j_gene: TRBJ1-2; CDR3aa: CASRRGPQSGYTF; CDR3nt: TGTGCCAGCAGAAGGGGTCCCCAGAGTGGCTACACCTTC
d_gene: -; abundance: -; v_gene: TRBV6-1; j_gene: TRBJ2-5; CDR3aa: CASSPPFLTTGTIQETQYF; CDR3nt: TGTGCCAGCAGTCCCCCCTTTTTGACTACCGGGACAATCCAAGAGACCCAGTACTTC
d_gene: TRBD1; abundance: -; v_gene: TRBV7-9; j_gene: TRBJ2-7; CDR3aa: CASRTGTGDYEQYF; CDR3nt: TGTGCCAGCCGGACCGGGACAGGGGACTACGAGCAGTACTTC
d_gene: -; abundance: many; v_gene: TRBV11-3; j_gene: TRBJ2-7; CDR3aa: CASSSLDSYEQYF; CDR3nt: TGTGCCAGCAGCTCACTGGATTCCTACGAGCAGTACTTC
d_gene: TRBD1; abundance: many; v_gene: TRBV9; j_gene: TRBJ1-6; CDR3aa: CASSVNRAGQASPLHF; CDR3nt: TGTGCCAGCAGCGTAAATCGAGCCGGACAGGCCTCACCCCTCCACTTT
d_gene: -; abundance: many; v_gene: TRBV12-3/TRBV12-4; j_gene: TRBJ2-3; CDR3aa: CASRRGTGTDTQYF; CDR3nt: TGTGCCAGCAGGCGTGGCACAGGCACAGATACGCAGTATTTT
d_gene: -; abundance: -; v_gene: TRBV30; j_gene: TRBJ1-2; CDR3aa: CAWGGDGARYGYTF; CDR3nt: TGTGCCTGGGGGGGGGATGGGGCGCGGTATGGCTACACCTTC
d_gene: TRBD1; abundance: -; v_gene: TRBV9; j_gene: TRBJ1-3; CDR3aa: CASSAGQFSGNTIYF; CDR3nt: TGTGCCAGCAGCGCGGGACAGTTCTCTGGAAACACCATATATTTT
d_gene: -; abundance: many; v_gene: TRBV28; j_gene: TRBJ2-1; CDR3aa: CASSLPPSTGNMGVYNEQFF; CDR3nt: TGTGCCAGCAGTTTACCCCCCTCGACGGGAAACATGGGGGTGTACAATGAGCAGTTCTTC
d_gene: TRBD1; abundance: few; v_gene: TRBV5-6; j_gene: TRBJ2-3; CDR3aa: CASSLRQGRVTQYF; CDR3nt: TGTGCCAGCAGCTTAAGACAGGGGCGAGTTACGCAGTATTTT